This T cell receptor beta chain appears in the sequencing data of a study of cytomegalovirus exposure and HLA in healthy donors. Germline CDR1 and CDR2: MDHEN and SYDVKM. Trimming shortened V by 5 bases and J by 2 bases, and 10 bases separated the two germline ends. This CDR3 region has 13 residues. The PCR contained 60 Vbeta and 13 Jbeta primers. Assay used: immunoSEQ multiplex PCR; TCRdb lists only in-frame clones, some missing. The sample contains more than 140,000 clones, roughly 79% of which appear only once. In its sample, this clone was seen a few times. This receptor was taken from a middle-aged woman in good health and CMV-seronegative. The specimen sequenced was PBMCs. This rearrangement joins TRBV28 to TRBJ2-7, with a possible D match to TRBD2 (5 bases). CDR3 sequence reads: CASSPEAPYEQYF. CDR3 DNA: TGTGCCAGCAGTCCGGAGGCTCCCTACGAGCAGTACTTC.